The present entry profiles one TCR beta chain with its context. Its recognized antigen is unknown. No quality values exist for individual bases; no much larger clone is one base distant. V loses 6 bases of germline sequence and J loses 5 bases, and the interval between the two ends is 10 bases. As encoded in the germline V gene, CDR1 is KGHSH while CDR2 is LQKENI. Counted from cysteine to phenylalanine, this CDR3 has 13 amino acids. Only the CDR3 DNA stays, 39 bases, in frame from base 1. This entry comes from a study of lymphopenia after photon versus proton radiotherapy (dated by TCRdb to the late 2010s). At the level of the whole study: Photon and proton radiation therapy were compared by the study for their immunological effects in patients with gastrointestinal tumors who developed high-grade lymphopenia. The cohort included 20 or so patients with gastrointestinal tumors who developed lymphopenia after receiving either photon or proton therapy. The goal of the study was to describe how the two radiation modalities differ in their effects on the immune system.

The library was made by the immunoSEQ multiplex PCR assay. Deep sequencing of rearranged TCR beta loci, alongside multiparametric flow cytometry, was used to profile T cell repertoires. The table was pulled from immuneACCESS by TCRdb, which kept in-frame rearrangements only. Such tables lose some clones; where checked, under half of the loss comes from unresolved V genes, and the rest has no known cause. The sample table holds approximately 30,000 clones, of which over 85% were seen once. Together, the top ten hold around 0.7% of the sample. The study at large found these results: After the lymphocyte count nadir, repertoires from photon-treated patients showed oligoclonal expansion, particularly of CD8+ Temra cells, and this expansion drove the decline in diversity. Across the cohort, a larger post-nadir drop in TCR diversity was inversely correlated with overall survival time among patients who died. The survival association was examined only in patients who died, and the authors described better survival with proton therapy as a possibility, not as a demonstrated result. Relative stability during treatment was observed in proton-treated patients, whereas loss of naive T cells and TCR diversity and gain of effector/memory populations were observed in photon-treated patients.

Recombination connected TRBV18 to TRBJ2-2, with no confident D gene call. Sequenced material: peripheral blood, taken from a patient treated with photon-based radiotherapy. The clonotype comes from a woman aged 45 to 65 with cholangiocarcinoma. Read as DNA, the sequence is TGTGCCAGCTCGCCTGATAGAACCGGGGAGCTGTTTTTT. Protein translation: CASSPDRTGELFF.